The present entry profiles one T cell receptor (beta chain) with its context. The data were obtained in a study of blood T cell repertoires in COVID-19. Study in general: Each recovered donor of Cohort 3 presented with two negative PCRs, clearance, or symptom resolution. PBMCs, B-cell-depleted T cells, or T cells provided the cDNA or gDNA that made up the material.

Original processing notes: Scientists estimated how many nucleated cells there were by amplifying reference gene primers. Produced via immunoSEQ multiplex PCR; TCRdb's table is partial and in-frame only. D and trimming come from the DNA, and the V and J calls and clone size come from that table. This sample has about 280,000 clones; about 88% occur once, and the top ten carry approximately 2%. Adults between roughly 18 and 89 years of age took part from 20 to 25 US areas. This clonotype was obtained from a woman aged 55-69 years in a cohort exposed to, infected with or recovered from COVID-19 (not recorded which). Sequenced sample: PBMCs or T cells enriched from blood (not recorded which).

The DNA of the CDR3 is TGTGCCAGCAGCACCCGACTAGCGGGGGCCACAGATACGCAGTATTTT. Its translation: CASSTRLAGATDTQYF. The J gene is TRBJ2-3, the V gene TRBV7-2, with 12 bases lining up with TRBD2. The germline V gene encodes CDR1 SGHTA and CDR2 FQGNSA. Germline trimming cut 5 bases from V and 2 bases from J; bases unmatched to any gene: 5. The CDR3 spans 16 residues.